This entry lists 4 T cell receptor beta chains sequenced from one sample in a study of shared clonotypes between healthy human individuals. Sequenced by immunoSEQ multiplex PCR; TCRdb stores in-frame clones only, minus some. Among fewer than 500,000 clones listed, around 79% were seen once. Sequences were obtained from PBMCs. These receptors were collected from a woman in her forties in good health. Some clones in this sample may be carry-over from other donors' samples.

The V gene is TRBV11-1, the J gene TRBJ1-2, with 9 bases lining up with TRBD1. The CDR3 sequence is 16 residues long. The trim removed 4 bases at V and 1 base at J, leaving 7 bases unmatched. Germline values: CDR1 SGHAT, CDR2 FQDESV (reference sequence). CDR3 amino acids: CASSYGRQGGNYGYTF. CDR3 bases: TGTGCCAGCAGCTACGGGCGACAGGGGGGTAACTATGGCTACACCTTC.

This chain connects TRBV28 to TRBJ1-5; D unclear. Germline loops: CDR1 MDHEN, CDR2 SYDVKM. This CDR3 has 13 residues. V was clipped by 5 bases and J by 1 base, with 6 bases between them. DNA of the CDR3: TGTGCCAGCAGTGGGGTCAGCAATCAGCCCCAGCATTTT. Residues: CASSGVSNQPQHF.

The V and J genes are TRBV5-1 and TRBJ2-4, with a possible D match to TRBD2 (5 bases). Trimming removed 0 bases at V and 5 bases at J, with 15 bases between. CDR1 is SGHRS and CDR2 is YFSETQ in the germline V gene. The CDR3 consists of 16 residues. In DNA, the CDR3 is TGCGCCAGCAGCTTGGGTTTTCGAGGGATCCAAAACATTCAGTACTTC. Its translation is CASSLGFRGIQNIQYF.

The chain carries TRBV19 and TRBJ2-3; D tentatively reads TRBD1 or TRBD2 (6 bases each). The germline gives CDR1 LNHDA, CDR2 SQIVND (reference sequence). There are 13 residues in the CDR3. V was pared by 7 bases and J by 5 bases, with 13 bases between. This chain's CDR3 is CASNPGGGDTQYF. The CDR3 nucleotides read TGTGCCAGTAATCCCGGAGGGGGAGATACGCAGTATTTT.